These 25 T cell receptor beta chains came from one sample sequenced in a study of T cell repertoires in cytomegalovirus infection. TCRdb re-analysed the reads in MiXCR, keeping a single row per CDR3 protein. The table includes 510,000 or so distinct CDR3 sequences, 26% detected once. Sequencing was done on a sample of PBMCs. These receptors came from a human donor in good health (CMV status not recorded). Some clones in this sample may be carry-over from other donors' samples.

This chain connects TRBV18 to TRBJ2-7; a possible D gene is TRBD1 (6 bases). The germline gives CDR1 KGHSH, CDR2 LQKENI. Trimming cost V 9 bases and J 5 bases, with 20 bases left between them. The CDR3 spans 14 residues. The CDR3 DNA reads TGTGCCAGTCGCAGGGGTGGAGAGGGGGACGAGCAGTACTTC. It specifies CASRRGGEGDEQYF.

The CDR3 DNA reads as TGTACCAGCAGCTTAGTTGACTACGAGCAGTACTTC. It encodes CTSSLVDYEQYF. V and J are TRBV7-2 and TRBJ2-7, with D unresolved. The CDR3 spans 12 residues. V lost 1 base to trimming and J lost 3 bases, with 4 bases between them. CDR1 is SGHTA and CDR2 is FQGNSA in the germline V gene.

The chain joins TRBV6-5 to TRBJ1-1; D gene ambiguous. Trimming shortened V by 6 bases and J by 6 bases, and 14 bases separated the two germline ends. The CDR3 is 13 residues long. From germline, CDR1 is MNHEY and CDR2 SVGAGI. The CDR3 loop reads CASRLHRGAEAFF. The CDR3, as DNA: TGTGCCAGCAGGCTACACAGAGGTGCTGAAGCTTTCTTT.

This clonotype was counted between two and nine times. The chain has TRBV6-2 or TRBV6-3 and TRBJ2-7, with 10 bases fitting TRBD2. Germline assignment: CDR1 MNHEY and CDR2 SVGEGT. Trimming at V came to 6 bases and at J to 0 bases, leaving 5 bases not matched to a gene. The CDR3 is 15 residues long. CDR3 amino acids: CASRDTSGASYEQYF. The DNA for the CDR3 is TGTGCCAGCAGGGATACTAGCGGGGCCTCCTACGAGCAGTACTTC.

The chain links TRBV12-3 or TRBV12-4 to TRBJ2-7, with 7 bases lining up with TRBD1. CDR3 size: 14 residues. Trimming cost V 5 bases and J 6 bases; bases outside gene matches: 10. The CDR3 loop reads CASSVHRGGGEQYF. The CDR3 coding sequence is TGTGCCAGCAGTGTGCACAGGGGTGGGGGCGAGCAGTACTTC.

This clonotype was picked up many times. This chain uses TRBV7-9 with TRBJ2-7, with D tentatively TRBD1 (7 bases). The CDR3 consists of 12 residues. V lost 6 bases and J 6 bases, leaving 12 bases between the germline ends. Germline V gives CDR1 SEHNR, CDR2 FQNEAQ (reference sequence). DNA for the CDR3: TGTGCCAGCAGACCCCAGGGGGGCGAGCAGTACTTC. It codes for CASRPQGGEQYF.

The chain joins TRBV15 to TRBJ1-1; 9 bases align to TRBD1. The junction had 7 bases not matched to a gene; V was cut back by 3 bases and J by 5 bases. The CDR3 extends over 15 amino acids. Germline V gene data show CDR1 as LNHNV and CDR2 as YYDKDF (reference sequence). The CDR3 nucleotides are TGTGCCACCAGCAGGAAGGGGACAGGGATTACTGAAGCTTTCTTT. Protein: CATSRKGTGITEAFF. The full variable domain, completed using reference TRBV15 and TRBJ1-1, is DAMVIQNPRYQVTQFGKPVTLSCSQTLNHNVMYWYQQKSSQAPKLLFHYYDKDFNNEADTPDNFQSRRPNTSFCFLDIRSPGLGDTAMYLCATSRKGTGITEAFFGQGTRLTVV.

At least ten counts were recorded for this clonotype. The gene calls are TRBV7-2 and TRBJ2-7; D remains unclear. Trimming left V 3 bases short and J 3 bases short, with 6 bases between. The germline V gene has CDR1 SGHTA and CDR2 FQGNSA. The CDR3 length is 12 residues. The CDR3 loop reads CASSLNIYEQYF. CDR3 DNA: TGTGCCAGCAGCTTGAATATCTACGAGCAGTACTTC.

The J gene is TRBJ2-5, the V gene TRBV3-1; D is uncertain. V dropped 6 bases and J dropped 0 bases, with 14 bases sitting between them. The CDR3 extends over 15 amino acids. Germline lookup yields CDR1 LGHDT and CDR2 YNNKEL (reference sequence). The CDR3 sequence: CASSQFVGNQETQYF. CDR3 bases: TGTGCCAGCAGTCAGTTTGTGGGAAACCAAGAGACCCAGTACTTC.

The chain uses TRBV20-1 and TRBJ1-2; D ambiguous. The germline V gene encodes CDR1 DFQATT and CDR2 SNEGSKA (reference sequence). The V end lost 4 bases, the J end lost 4 bases, and 16 bases lay between the germline ends. This CDR3 region has 14 residues. The CDR3 DNA follows: TGCAGTGCTACTAACGGAGGGAATGGCTATGGCTACACCTTC. It yields the protein CSATNGGNGYGYTF.

This chain links TRBV19 with TRBJ1-5; D unresolved. CDR1 and CDR2 from the germline V gene are LNHDA and SQIVND (reference sequence). Trimming removed 5 bases from V and 7 bases from J, with 24 bases in between. This CDR3 is built from 17 residues. CDR3 sequence reads: CASSSKVPGSLVQPQHF. Written as DNA, the CDR3 is TGTGCCAGTAGTTCCAAAGTACCGGGGAGCTTAGTACAGCCCCAGCATTTT.

This clonotype was detected many times. The chain couples TRBV6-2 or TRBV6-3 to TRBJ2-7, with 9 nucleotides matching TRBD1. J was trimmed by 5 bases and V by 1 base; bases with no gene match: 6. The CDR3 loop spans 15 amino acids. Per the germline V gene, CDR1 is MNHEY and CDR2 is SVGEGT. In nucleotides, the CDR3 is TGTGCCAGCAGTTACTTTGGGACAGGGTGGAACGAGCAGTACTTC. This gives the protein CASSYFGTGWNEQYF.

This sequence joins TRBV12-3 or TRBV12-4 and TRBJ1-5; no reliable D call. This CDR3 region has 16 residues. The ends were cut back, 3 bases at V and 2 bases at J, with 14 bases in the middle. CDR3 in amino acids: CASSFNAENGNQPQHF. The CDR3 DNA reads as TGTGCCAGCAGTTTTAATGCCGAGAACGGCAATCAGCCCCAGCATTTT.

This chain joins TRBV12-3 or TRBV12-4 and TRBJ1-6, with TRBD1 identical over 9 bases. The CDR3 has 15 residues. V was pared by 7 bases and J by 9 bases, with 10 bases of the junction left unmatched. The DNA of the CDR3 is TGTGCCAGCAATAACAGGGGGCCGGGGTCTTCACCCCTCCACTTT. This codes for CASNNRGPGSSPLHF.

This clonotype has only a few counts. The chain uses TRBV30 and TRBJ1-1; D possibly corresponds to TRBD1 (6 bases). The V and J ends lost 3 bases and 4 bases respectively, with 18 bases between them. Germline V gene sequence: CDR1 GTSNPN, CDR2 SVGIG (reference sequence). CDR3 length: 15 amino acids. The CDR3, as DNA: TGTGCCTGGAGGCAAATAGGGGGGGTGGGCACTGAAGCTTTCTTT. Translation gives CAWRQIGGVGTEAFF.

This chain connects TRBV19 to TRBJ1-5; D is uncertain. The length of the CDR3 is 14 residues. In germline, CDR1 is LNHDA, CDR2 SQIVND (reference sequence). Between the trimmed V and J ends, which lost 6 bases and 2 bases, there was a span of 11 bases. CDR3 loop: CASRGLQGNQPQHF. The CDR3 DNA reads TGTGCCAGTAGAGGGTTGCAAGGCAATCAGCCCCAGCATTTT.

This chain links TRBV11-2 with TRBJ2-3; D gene uncertain. This CDR3 is 16 amino acids long. CDR1 is SGHAT and CDR2 is FQNNGV in the germline V gene. Trimming removed 5 bases at V and 0 bases at J, with 15 bases between. In DNA form, the CDR3 reads TGTGCCAGCAGCCCCATTGGAGCCCGGAGCACAGATACGCAGTATTTT. It is translated as CASSPIGARSTDTQYF.

In this sample, this clonotype turned up a few times. V gene TRBV6-2 or TRBV6-3 combines with J gene TRBJ2-2, with 7 positions matching TRBD2. CDR3 length equals 13 residues. Germline assignment: CDR1 MNHEY and CDR2 SVGEGT. Unmatched junction bases numbered 1, after V lost 7 bases and J lost 2 bases. Written as DNA, the CDR3 is TGTGCCAGCAAAGCGGGAAACACCGGGGAGCTGTTTTTT. It is translated as CASKAGNTGELFF.

This chain connects TRBV7-8 to TRBJ1-1, with D possibly being TRBD1 (5 bases). The V end lost 1 base, the J end lost 1 base, and 13 bases lay between the germline ends. CDR1 and CDR2 from the germline V gene are SGHVS and FQNEAQ. The CDR3 is 16 residues long. CDR3 in DNA: TGTGCCAGCAGCTTAGAATCTGGGACGGGGAACACTGAAGCTTTCTTT. Its protein is CASSLESGTGNTEAFF.

The chain recombines TRBV5-5 with TRBJ1-1; 7 bases map to TRBD1. V trimming: 2 bases; J trimming: 4 bases; junction bases outside the gene matches: 5. The CDR3 contains 14 residues. From germline, CDR1 is SGHKS and CDR2 YYEKEE (reference sequence). CDR3 amino acids: CASSFTGVATEAFF. DNA for the CDR3: TGTGCCAGCAGCTTTACAGGGGTGGCCACTGAAGCTTTCTTT.

On this clonotype: A read error may explain this, as a much larger clone is one base away. V usage is TRBV6-1 and J usage is TRBJ2-1; D is perhaps TRBD2 (6 bases). CDR1 is MNHNS, CDR2 SASEGT, per germline. The CDR3 contains 14 residues. The CDR3 here is CVSEDGSSYNEQFF. The CDR3 nucleotides read TGTGTCAGCGAAGACGGGAGTTCCTACAATGAGCAGTTCTTC.

This chain connects TRBV12-3 or TRBV12-4 to TRBJ2-3; perhaps TRBD2 as D (6 bases). Trimming cost V 8 bases and J 5 bases, with 17 bases left between them. The CDR3 is 14 amino acids. CDR3 loop: CASGWTTRGDTQYF. The CDR3 coding sequence is TGTGCCAGCGGCTGGACTACGAGGGGAGATACGCAGTATTTT.

In its sample, this clonotype was seen a few times. The gene calls are TRBV7-2 and TRBJ1-2; weak D call: TRBD1 (5 bases). The germline V and J ends were trimmed by 3 bases and 7 bases, with 21 bases remaining between them. Germline lookup yields CDR1 SGHTA and CDR2 FQGNSA. The CDR3 totals 16 residues. The CDR3 bases are TGTGCCAGCAGCTTGGGACGAAACTACCTCGTTGGTGGCTACACCTTC. It translates to CASSLGRNYLVGGYTF.

A few counts support this clonotype. CDR3 residues: CASSYSGGEKYEQYV. In nucleotides, the CDR3 is TGTGCCAGCAGTTACTCCGGTGGGGAAAAGTACGAGCAGTACGTC. V is TRBV6-2 or TRBV6-3 and J is TRBJ2-7; no reliable D call. CDR3 length equals 15 residues. Trimming took 0 bases from V and 4 from J, leaving 13 bases between them. Germline V gene data show CDR1 as MNHEY and CDR2 as SVGEGT.

The chain combines TRBV27 with TRBJ1-1, with D perhaps matching TRBD1 (5 bases). From germline, CDR1 is MNHEY and CDR2 SMNVEV (reference sequence). Trimming took off 0 bases at V and 8 bases at J, with 10 bases between the two ends. The CDR3 spans 13 residues. Here the CDR3 reads CASSLSGVREAFF. CDR3 DNA sequence: TGTGCCAGCAGTTTATCGGGGGTTCGCGAAGCTTTCTTT.